This is a list of T cell receptor beta chains from one sample in a study of T cell responses to AZD1222 COVID-19 vaccine. Assay: immunoSEQ multiplex PCR; the TCRdb copy retains only in-frame clones and omits some. The table has around 110,000 clones, 92% seen once; the top ten hold 1.6%. This sample comprised peripheral blood, obtained 28 days after the second AZD1222 dose. All receptors come from an adult who received the AZD1222 COVID-19 vaccine. Both conserved end residues are part of each CDR3. The order of the fields is D gene, J gene, V gene, clone size, CDR3 protein, CDR3 DNA. A D gene is named only where the DNA matches it firmly. A clone size is listed for some rows: how often the clone was seen (once, few, many), or a class if it is expanded.

-	TRBJ1-4	TRBV6-1	once	CASSEIHSTNEKLFF	TGTGCCAGCAGTGAAATCCATTCAACTAATGAAAAACTGTTTTTT
-	TRBJ1-2	TRBV28	once	CASTTEGSNYGYTF	TGTGCCAGCACCACGGAGGGGTCTAACTATGGCTACACCTTC
-	TRBJ1-5	TRBV7-6	-	CASTPPNTQGGNPPQHF	TGTGCCAGCACCCCTCCCAACACACAGGGTGGAAATCCGCCCCAGCATTTT
TRBD1	TRBJ1-1	TRBV5-1	once	CASSLAWGTGGEAFF	TGCGCCAGCAGCTTGGCCTGGGGGACAGGGGGAGAAGCTTTCTTT
-	TRBJ2-1	TRBV4-1	-	CASSLGGASEQFF	TGCGCCAGCAGCCTCGGTGGCGCATCCGAGCAGTTCTTC
-	TRBJ2-5	TRBV19	-	CASSRDRTPKSETQYF	TGTGCCAGTAGCCGCGATCGGACTCCTAAATCAGAGACCCAGTACTTC
-	TRBJ1-2	TRBV3-1/TRBV3-2	-	CASSPAGVYGYTF	TGTGCCAGCAGCCCGGCGGGAGTCTATGGCTACACCTTC
TRBD2	TRBJ2-1	TRBV9	-	CASSGRLAESYNEQFF	TGTGCCAGCAGCGGTCGACTAGCGGAATCCTACAATGAGCAGTTCTTC
-	TRBJ1-5	TRBV4-2	once	CASSQDSPDTHSNQPQHF	TGTGCCAGCAGCCAAGATTCCCCGGACACCCATAGCAATCAGCCCCAGCATTTT
TRBD2	TRBJ2-1	TRBV30	-	CAWSGLAGYNEQFF	TGTGCCTGGAGCGGACTAGCGGGCTACAATGAGCAGTTCTTC
-	TRBJ1-1	TRBV19	-	CASSMWAGQYTEAFF	TGTGCCAGTAGTATGTGGGCAGGGCAATACACTGAAGCTTTCTTT
-	TRBJ1-2	TRBV27	-	CASSFLGRGDGYTF	TGTGCCAGCAGTTTCCTCGGGAGGGGCGATGGCTACACCTTC
TRBD2	TRBJ2-3	TRBV2	-	CASSDPSSFSGRDTDTQYF	TGTGCCAGCAGTGATCCCTCCTCATTTAGCGGGAGGGACACAGATACGCAGTATTTT
-	TRBJ2-1	TRBV28	-	CASSIRQDEQFF	TGTGCCAGCAGTATCCGACAAGATGAGCAGTTCTTC
TRBD2	TRBJ2-5	TRBV6-5	-	CASSPSGRALETQYF	TGTGCCAGCAGTCCCAGCGGGAGGGCCCTAGAGACCCAGTACTTC
-	TRBJ1-1	TRBV4-1	-	CASSDGAMNTEAFF	TGCGCCAGCAGCGACGGGGCTATGAACACTGAAGCTTTCTTT
-	TRBJ2-7	TRBV6-2/TRBV6-3	-	CASSYYRAISYEQYF	TGTGCCAGCAGTTACTACCGGGCCATCTCTTACGAGCAGTACTTC
TRBD1	TRBJ1-2	TRBV28	-	CASSSSDRDGYTF	TGTGCCAGCAGTTCGTCCGACAGGGATGGCTACACCTTC
-	TRBJ2-2	TRBV7-5	-	CVRSPRVVLAGGNTGELFF	TGTGTCAGAAGCCCCCGAGTCGTGCTAGCGGGAGGGAACACCGGGGAGCTGTTTTTT
-	TRBJ2-1	TRBV27	-	CASSIGGGPSSYNEQFF	TGTGCCAGCAGTATAGGGGGGGGTCCCTCCTCCTACAATGAGCAGTTCTTC
-	TRBJ2-2	TRBV15	-	CATSRDFAFSNTGELFF	TGTGCCACCAGCAGAGATTTTGCTTTTTCGAACACCGGGGAGCTGTTTTTT
-	TRBJ2-2	TRBV5-6	medium-sized	CASRKNTGELFF	TGTGCCAGCAGAAAGAACACCGGGGAGCTGTTTTTT
TRBD1	TRBJ1-6	TRBV4-1	-	CASSLGQGQDSPLHF	TGCGCCAGCAGCCTCGGACAGGGGCAAGATTCACCCCTCCACTTT
TRBD2	TRBJ2-7	TRBV25-1	-	CASSEAGGTSVYEQHF	TGTGCCAGCAGTGAAGCAGGGGGGACTAGCGTGTACGAGCAGCACTTC
-	TRBJ2-1	TRBV28	-	CASSSDSFYNEQFF	TGTGCCAGCAGTTCGGACAGTTTCTACAATGAGCAGTTCTTC
-	TRBJ1-1	TRBV5-1	-	CASTPRDLTPNTEAFF	TGCGCCAGCACTCCCCGGGACCTCACCCCTAACACTGAAGCTTTCTTT
-	TRBJ1-6	TRBV7-9	-	CASSLTGDSPLHF	TGTGCCAGCAGCCTTACCGGTGATTCACCCCTCCACTTT
TRBD1	TRBJ1-4	TRBV30	-	CAWSGDRLNEKLFF	TGTGCCTGGAGTGGGGACAGACTTAATGAAAAACTGTTTTTT